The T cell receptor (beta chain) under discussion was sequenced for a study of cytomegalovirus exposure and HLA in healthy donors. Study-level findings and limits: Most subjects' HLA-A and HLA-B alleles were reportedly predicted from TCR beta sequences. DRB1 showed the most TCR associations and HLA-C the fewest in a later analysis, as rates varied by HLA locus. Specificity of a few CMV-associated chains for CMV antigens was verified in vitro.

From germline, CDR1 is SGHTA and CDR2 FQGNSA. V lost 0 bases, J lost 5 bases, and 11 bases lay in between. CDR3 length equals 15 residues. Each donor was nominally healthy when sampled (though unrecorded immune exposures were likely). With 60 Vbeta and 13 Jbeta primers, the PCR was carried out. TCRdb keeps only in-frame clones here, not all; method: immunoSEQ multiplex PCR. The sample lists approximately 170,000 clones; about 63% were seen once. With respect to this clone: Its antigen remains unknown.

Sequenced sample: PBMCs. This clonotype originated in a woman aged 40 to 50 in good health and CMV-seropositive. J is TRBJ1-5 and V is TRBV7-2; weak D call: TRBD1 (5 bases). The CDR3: CASSLAAGLDQPQHF. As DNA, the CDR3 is TGTGCCAGCAGCTTAGCGGCAGGGTTAGATCAGCCCCAGCATTTT. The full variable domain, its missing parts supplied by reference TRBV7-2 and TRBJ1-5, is GAGVSQSPSNKVTEKGKDVELRCDPISGHTALYWYRQSLGQGLEFLIYFQGNSAPDKSGLPSDRFSAERTGGSVSTLTIQRTQQEDSAVYLCASSLAAGLDQPQHFGDGTRLSIL.